The sequence of this TCR beta chain was determined in a study of blood T cells in healthy people across ages (dated by TCRdb to about 2015). A note on the overall study: In model experiments, roughly one uniquely barcoded TCR beta cDNA molecule per two T cells was captured by template switching. Donors of different ages were randomly distributed across sequencing lanes to avoid experimental bias. Two additional independent replicas of 1 million unique cDNA reads from the same blood draw were analyzed for two donors (one aged 18 to 30 and one aged 80 or older). Four age groups were formed from the donors: young (average about 16 years), middle-aged (approximately 39), aged (approximately 60) and long-lived (more than 75). Using deep sequencing normalized with unique cDNA molecular identifiers, the study measured how TCR beta repertoire diversity changes with age. Summary of the overall study and its limitations: Estimates of total diversity based on one million sequenced T cells were regarded as lower bounds and as underestimates. Bulk unsorted PBMC profiling prevented conclusive comparison of naive and antigen-experienced compartments. Observed TCR beta diversity per million T cells fell roughly linearly with age, and a significant reduction was already apparent by age roughly 40. Donor CMV infection status was unknown, potentially confounding age-related changes in expanded clonotypes. There was a strong correlation between observed TCR beta diversity and the percentage of naive T cells measured by flow cytometry. Compared with the aged group, the long-lived group had more naive CD4+ T cells, fewer expanded clones and increased TCR diversity, a pattern suggesting age selection.

Systemically healthy Caucasian individuals from Russia, some 40 in total and aged about 6 to 100 years, were included as donors. Each donor gave 8 to 10 milliliters of peripheral blood, drawn into EDTA-treated Vacutainer tubes. Ficoll-Paque density-gradient centrifugation was used to isolate PBMCs, with at least 6 million obtained per sample. Total RNA, at least 6 micrograms per sample, was extracted from PBMCs with Trizol reagent. For every donor, an aliquot of PBMCs went through flow cytometry to measure the percentages of naive CD45RAhigh/CD27high T cells. Details on this clonotype: Its antigen target is currently unknown. This could be a read error, since a much larger clone is one nucleotide away.

Receptors were amplified or captured by 5' RACE. Sequencing instrument: Illumina HiSeq 2500. A second PCR of about 6 to 11 cycles was performed with a sample-barcoded 5' primer and a J-beta primer mix. A unique molecular identifier was introduced onto each TCR beta cDNA molecule by a template-switch 5' adaptor carrying 12 random nucleotides. Each sample yielded at least 2.5 million CDR3-containing paired-end reads. First-strand cDNA synthesis was performed from all RNA using the Mint cDNA synthesis kit, with priming by a TRBC-specific oligonucleotide. After uracil-DNA glycosylase treatment, a first 18-cycle PCR used universal primers M1SS and BC2_uni_R on all cDNA. The study's processing was this. For normalization, 1 million high-quality reads were randomly selected from each sample, with every read carrying a distinct molecular identifier. Instead of being binned into consensus sequences, reads with shared molecular identifiers were discarded. MiTCR, set to a Q25 quality threshold and the strictest error-elimination algorithm, was used for CDR3 identification, clonotype clustering and error correction. A nonparametric unseen species model with Euler transformation was used to estimate lower-bound total TCR beta diversity. TCRdb trimmed public reads at Q25 via fastp, called clones via MiXCR and kept in-frame beta chains. Rows matching on CDR3 protein sequence are summarized as one entry with the most common DNA and genes. TCRdb's processing, not the authors' own work, is the source of the V and J calls. The sample yields roughly 900,000 distinct CDR3 sequences; less than 35% were counted once. About 18% of the sample rests with the top ten.

From a lookup of the germline V gene (reference sequence), CDR1 and CDR2 are DFQATT and SNEGSKA. From cysteine to phenylalanine, the CDR3 is 15 amino acids long. Of the read, only the CDR3 DNA is kept; its 45 bases are in frame from base 1. The V end loses 3 bases and the J end loses 3 bases, and a stretch of 17 bases separates them. Material: blood. The clonotype was recovered from a woman older than 75 in good health. The chain links TRBV20-1 with TRBJ1-1; the D gene is perhaps TRBD1, from 6 matching bases. The DNA reads as follows: TGCAGTGCTAGGGAAGGGGGAATGATGGACACTGAAGCTTTCTTT. It translates to CSAREGGMMDTEAFF.